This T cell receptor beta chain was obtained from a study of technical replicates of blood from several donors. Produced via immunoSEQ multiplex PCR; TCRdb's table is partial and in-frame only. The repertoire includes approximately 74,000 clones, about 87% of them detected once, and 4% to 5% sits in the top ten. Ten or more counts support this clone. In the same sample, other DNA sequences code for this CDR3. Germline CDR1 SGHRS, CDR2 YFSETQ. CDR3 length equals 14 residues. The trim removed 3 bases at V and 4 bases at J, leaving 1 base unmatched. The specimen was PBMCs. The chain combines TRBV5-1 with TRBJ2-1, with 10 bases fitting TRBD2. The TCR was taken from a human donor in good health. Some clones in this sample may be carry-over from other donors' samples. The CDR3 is CASSSAGGYNEQFF. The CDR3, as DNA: TGCGCCAGCAGCTCAGCGGGGGGGTACAATGAGCAGTTCTTC.